The entry below describes one T cell receptor (beta chain). The CDR3 loop spans 17 amino acids. CDR1 SGHDT and CDR2 YYEEEE come from the germline V gene. The germline V and J ends were trimmed by 5 bases and 6 bases, with 27 bases remaining between them. This entry is derived from a study of blood T cell repertoires in COVID-19. In the study overall: The United States, Italy and Spain were the sources of the acute and convalescent COVID-19 samples. From T cells, B-cell-depleted T cells, or PBMCs came the material, which was cDNA or gDNA.

Original analysis: From reference gene primer amplification, estimates of nucleated cell counts were derived. TCRdb's copy holds only in-frame clones and misses some; the assay was immunoSEQ multiplex PCR. V, J and clone size reflect that table, while D and trimming were determined from the DNA. The sample carries under 300,000 clones, just under 90% recorded once. This receptor was taken from a woman in her thirties or forties with acute or convalescent COVID-19. Sequenced input: peripheral blood. V is TRBV5-6 and J is TRBJ2-7; TRBD2 might be the D (6 bases). The CDR3 loop reads CASSLKREDPLAVEQYV. The CDR3, as DNA: TGTGCCAGCAGTTTGAAAAGGGAGGATCCTTTAGCCGTCGAGCAGTACGTC.